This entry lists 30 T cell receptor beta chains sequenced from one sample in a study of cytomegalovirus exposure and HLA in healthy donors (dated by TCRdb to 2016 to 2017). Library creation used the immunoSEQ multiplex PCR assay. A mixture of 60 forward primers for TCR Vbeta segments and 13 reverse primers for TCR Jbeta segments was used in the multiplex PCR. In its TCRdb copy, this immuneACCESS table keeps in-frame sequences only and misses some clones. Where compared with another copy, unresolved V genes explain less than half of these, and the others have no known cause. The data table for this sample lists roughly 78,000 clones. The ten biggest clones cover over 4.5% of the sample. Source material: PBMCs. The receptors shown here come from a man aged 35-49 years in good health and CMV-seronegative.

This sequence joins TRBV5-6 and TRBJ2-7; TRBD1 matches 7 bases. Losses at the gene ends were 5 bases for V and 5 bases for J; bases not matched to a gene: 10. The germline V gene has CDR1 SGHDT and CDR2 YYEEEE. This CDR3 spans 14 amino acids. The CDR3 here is CASRTTGVRDEQYF. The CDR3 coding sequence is TGTGCCAGCAGAACAACAGGGGTTAGAGACGAGCAGTACTTC.

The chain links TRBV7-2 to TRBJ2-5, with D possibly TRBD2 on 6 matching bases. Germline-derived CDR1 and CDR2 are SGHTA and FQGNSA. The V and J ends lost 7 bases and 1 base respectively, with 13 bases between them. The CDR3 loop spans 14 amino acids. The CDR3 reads CASTLTGLQETQYF. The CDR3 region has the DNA TGTGCCAGCACGCTTACGGGACTCCAAGAGACCCAGTACTTC.

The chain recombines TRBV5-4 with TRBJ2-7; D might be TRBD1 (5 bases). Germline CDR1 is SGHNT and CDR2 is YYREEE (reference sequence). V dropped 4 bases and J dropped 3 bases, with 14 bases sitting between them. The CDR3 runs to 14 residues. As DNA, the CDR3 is TGTGCCAGCAGCGACAGTCGGGTAGACTACGAGCAGTACTTC. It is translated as CASSDSRVDYEQYF.

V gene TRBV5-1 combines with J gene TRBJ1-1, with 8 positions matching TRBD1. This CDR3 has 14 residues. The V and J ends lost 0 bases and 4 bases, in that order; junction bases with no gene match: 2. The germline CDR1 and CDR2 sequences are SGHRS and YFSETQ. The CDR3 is CASSLAGGFTEAFF. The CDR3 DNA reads TGCGCCAGCAGCTTGGCAGGGGGCTTCACTGAAGCTTTCTTT.

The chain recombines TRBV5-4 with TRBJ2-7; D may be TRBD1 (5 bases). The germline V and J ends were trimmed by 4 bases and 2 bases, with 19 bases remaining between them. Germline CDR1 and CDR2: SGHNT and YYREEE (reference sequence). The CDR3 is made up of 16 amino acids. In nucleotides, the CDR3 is TGTGCCAGCAGCACGGCTCAGAGCAGGGATGCCTACGAGCAGTACTTC. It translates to CASSTAQSRDAYEQYF.

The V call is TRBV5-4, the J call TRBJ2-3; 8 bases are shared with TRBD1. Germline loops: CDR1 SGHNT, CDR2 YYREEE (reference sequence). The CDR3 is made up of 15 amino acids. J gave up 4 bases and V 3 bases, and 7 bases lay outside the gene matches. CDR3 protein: CASSSGTGPADTQYF. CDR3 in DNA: TGTGCCAGCAGCTCTGGGACAGGCCCGGCAGATACGCAGTATTTT.

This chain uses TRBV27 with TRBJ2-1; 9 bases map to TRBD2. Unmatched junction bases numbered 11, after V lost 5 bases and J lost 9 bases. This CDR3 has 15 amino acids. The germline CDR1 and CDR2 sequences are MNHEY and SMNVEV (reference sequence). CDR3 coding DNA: TGTGCCAGCAGTCGAACCATTAGCGGGAGTATTGAGCAGTTCTTC. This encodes CASSRTISGSIEQFF.

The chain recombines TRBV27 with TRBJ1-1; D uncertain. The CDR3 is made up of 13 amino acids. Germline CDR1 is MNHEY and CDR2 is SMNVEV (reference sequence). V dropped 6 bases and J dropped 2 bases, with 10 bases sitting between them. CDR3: CASSFRVNTEAFF. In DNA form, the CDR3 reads TGTGCCAGCAGCTTCCGGGTTAACACTGAAGCTTTCTTT.

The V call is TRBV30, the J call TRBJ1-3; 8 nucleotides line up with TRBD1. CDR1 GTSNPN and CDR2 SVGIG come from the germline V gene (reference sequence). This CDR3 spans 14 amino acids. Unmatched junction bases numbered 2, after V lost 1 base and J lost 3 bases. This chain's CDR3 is CAWSAGGYGNTIYF. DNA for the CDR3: TGTGCCTGGAGTGCAGGGGGCTATGGAAACACCATATATTTT.

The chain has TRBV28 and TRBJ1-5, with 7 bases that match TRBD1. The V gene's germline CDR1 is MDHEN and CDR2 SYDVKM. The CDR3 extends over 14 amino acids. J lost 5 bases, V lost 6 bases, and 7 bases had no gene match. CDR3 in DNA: TGTGCCAGCAGCTTGGGACAGCTTTATCAGCCCCAGCATTTT. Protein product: CASSLGQLYQPQHF.

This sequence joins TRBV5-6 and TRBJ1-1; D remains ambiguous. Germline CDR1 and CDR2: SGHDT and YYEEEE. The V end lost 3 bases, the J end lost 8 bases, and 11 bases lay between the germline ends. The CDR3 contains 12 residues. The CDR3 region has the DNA TGTGCCAGCAGCTCGATTGGAGGGGAAGCTTTCTTT. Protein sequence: CASSSIGGEAFF.

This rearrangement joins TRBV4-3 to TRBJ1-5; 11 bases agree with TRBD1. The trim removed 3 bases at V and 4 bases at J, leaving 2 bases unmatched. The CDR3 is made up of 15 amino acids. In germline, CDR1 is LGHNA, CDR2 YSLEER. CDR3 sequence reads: CASSQGQGGNQPQHF. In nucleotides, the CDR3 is TGCGCCAGCAGCCAGGGACAGGGGGGGAATCAGCCCCAGCATTTT.

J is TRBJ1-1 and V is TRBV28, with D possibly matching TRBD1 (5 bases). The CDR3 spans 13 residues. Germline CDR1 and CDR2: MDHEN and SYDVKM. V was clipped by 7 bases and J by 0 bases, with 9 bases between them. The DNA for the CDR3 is TGTGCCAGCACCCGGACATTGAACACTGAAGCTTTCTTT. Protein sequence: CASTRTLNTEAFF.

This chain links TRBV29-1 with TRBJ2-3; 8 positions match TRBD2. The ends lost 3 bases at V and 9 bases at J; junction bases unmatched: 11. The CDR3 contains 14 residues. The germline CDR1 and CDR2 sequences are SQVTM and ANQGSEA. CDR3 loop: CSVDGIAGLWTQYF. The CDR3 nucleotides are TGCAGCGTTGACGGAATAGCGGGGTTGTGGACGCAGTATTTT.

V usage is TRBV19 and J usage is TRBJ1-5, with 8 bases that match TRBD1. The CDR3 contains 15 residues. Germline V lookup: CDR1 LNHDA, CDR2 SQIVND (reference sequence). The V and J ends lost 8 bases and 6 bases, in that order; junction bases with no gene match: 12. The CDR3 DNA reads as TGTGCCAGTGCCTCAGGGGGCGCGGGTAGTCAGCCCCAGCATTTT. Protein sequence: CASASGGAGSQPQHF.

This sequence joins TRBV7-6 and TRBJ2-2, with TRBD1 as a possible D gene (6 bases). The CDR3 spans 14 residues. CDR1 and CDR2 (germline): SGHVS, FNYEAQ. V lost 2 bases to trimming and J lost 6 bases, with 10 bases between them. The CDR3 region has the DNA TGTGCCAGCAGCTTACAGGGGAGAGCCGGGGAGCTGTTTTTT. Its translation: CASSLQGRAGELFF.

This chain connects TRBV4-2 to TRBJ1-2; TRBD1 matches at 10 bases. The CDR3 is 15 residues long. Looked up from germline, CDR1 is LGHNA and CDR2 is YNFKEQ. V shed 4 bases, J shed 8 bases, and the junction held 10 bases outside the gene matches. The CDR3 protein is CASSPLRDRGAGYTF. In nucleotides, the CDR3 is TGTGCCAGCAGCCCACTCCGGGACAGGGGAGCCGGCTACACCTTC.

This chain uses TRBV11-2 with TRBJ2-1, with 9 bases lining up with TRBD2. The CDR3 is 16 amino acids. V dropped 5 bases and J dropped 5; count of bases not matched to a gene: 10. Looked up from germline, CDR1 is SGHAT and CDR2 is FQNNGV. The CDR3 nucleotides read TGTGCCAGCAGCCCGTTCAGTGCGGGGGGGAACAATGAGCAGTTCTTC. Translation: CASSPFSAGGNNEQFF.

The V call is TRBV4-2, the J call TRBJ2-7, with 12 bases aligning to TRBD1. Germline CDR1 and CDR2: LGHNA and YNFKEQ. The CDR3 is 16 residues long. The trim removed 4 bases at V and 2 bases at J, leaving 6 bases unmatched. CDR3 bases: TGTGCCAGCAGCCCCTCCGGGACAGGGGGCACCTACGAGCAGTACTTC. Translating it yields CASSPSGTGGTYEQYF.

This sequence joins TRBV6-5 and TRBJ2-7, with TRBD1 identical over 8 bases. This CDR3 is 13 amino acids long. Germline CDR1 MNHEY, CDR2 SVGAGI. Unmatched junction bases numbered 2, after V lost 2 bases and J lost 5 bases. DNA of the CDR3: TGTGCCAGCAGTTACGAGGGACAGGACGAGCAGTACTTC. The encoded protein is CASSYEGQDEQYF.

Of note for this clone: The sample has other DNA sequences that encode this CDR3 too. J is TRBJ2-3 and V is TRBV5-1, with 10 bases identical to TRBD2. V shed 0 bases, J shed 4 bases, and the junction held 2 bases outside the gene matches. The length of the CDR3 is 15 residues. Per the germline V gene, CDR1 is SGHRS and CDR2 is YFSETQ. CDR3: CASSLGLAGADTQYF. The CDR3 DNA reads TGCGCCAGCAGCTTGGGGCTAGCGGGAGCAGATACGCAGTATTTT.

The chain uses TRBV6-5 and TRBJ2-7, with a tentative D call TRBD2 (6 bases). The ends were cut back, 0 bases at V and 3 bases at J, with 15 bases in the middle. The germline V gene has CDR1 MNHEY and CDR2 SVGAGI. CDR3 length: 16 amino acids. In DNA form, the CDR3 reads TGTGCCAGCAGTTACTCGAACCCGGGAGCGGGCTACGAGCAGTACTTC. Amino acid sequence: CASSYSNPGAGYEQYF.

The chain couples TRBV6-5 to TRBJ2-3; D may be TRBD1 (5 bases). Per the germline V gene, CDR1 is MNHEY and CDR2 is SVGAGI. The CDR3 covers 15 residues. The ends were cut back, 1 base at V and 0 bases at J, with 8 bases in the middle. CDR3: CASSYLWTSTDTQYF. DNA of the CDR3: TGTGCCAGCAGTTACTTGTGGACAAGCACAGATACGCAGTATTTT.

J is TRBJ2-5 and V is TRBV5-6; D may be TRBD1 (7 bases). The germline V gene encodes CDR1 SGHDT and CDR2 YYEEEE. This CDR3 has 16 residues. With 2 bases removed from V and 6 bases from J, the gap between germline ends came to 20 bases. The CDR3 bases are TGTGCCAGCAGCTTACTATATACCCAGGGGGGAAAGACCCAGTACTTC. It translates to CASSLLYTQGGKTQYF.

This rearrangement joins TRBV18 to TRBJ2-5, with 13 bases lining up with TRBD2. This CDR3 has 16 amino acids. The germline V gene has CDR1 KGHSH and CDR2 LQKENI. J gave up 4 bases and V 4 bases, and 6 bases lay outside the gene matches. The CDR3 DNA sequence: TGTGCCAGCTCACGGACTAGCGGGGGCGGTAGAGAGACCCAGTACTTC. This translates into CASSRTSGGGRETQYF.

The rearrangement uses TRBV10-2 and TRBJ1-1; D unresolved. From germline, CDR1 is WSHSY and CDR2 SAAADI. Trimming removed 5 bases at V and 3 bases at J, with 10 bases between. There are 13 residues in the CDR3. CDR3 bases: TGCGCCAGCAGTTATGAGGTAGACACTGAAGCTTTCTTT. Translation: CASSYEVDTEAFF.

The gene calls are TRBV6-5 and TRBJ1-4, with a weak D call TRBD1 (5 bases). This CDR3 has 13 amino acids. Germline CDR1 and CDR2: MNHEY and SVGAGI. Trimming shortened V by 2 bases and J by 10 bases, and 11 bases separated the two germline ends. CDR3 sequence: CASSYVREGKLFF. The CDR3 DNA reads TGTGCCAGCAGTTACGTCAGGGAGGGAAAACTGTTTTTT.

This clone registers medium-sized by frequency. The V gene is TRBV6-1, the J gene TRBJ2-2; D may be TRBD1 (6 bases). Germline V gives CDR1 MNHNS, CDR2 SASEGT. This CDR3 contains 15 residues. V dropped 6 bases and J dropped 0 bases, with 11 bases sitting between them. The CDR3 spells CASRGTRPNTGELFF. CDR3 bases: TGTGCCAGCAGGGGGACAAGACCGAACACCGGGGAGCTGTTTTTT.

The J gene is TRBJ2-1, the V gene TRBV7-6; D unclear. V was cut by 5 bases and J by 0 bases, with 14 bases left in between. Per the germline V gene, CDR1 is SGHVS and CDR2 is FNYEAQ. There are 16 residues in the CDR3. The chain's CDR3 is CASSPFLASSYNEQFF. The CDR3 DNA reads TGTGCCAGCAGCCCTTTCTTGGCTAGCTCCTACAATGAGCAGTTCTTC.

CDR3 DNA sequence: TGTGCCAGCAGCTTAGGAGGGTCCGGTCAGCCCCAGCATTTT. It translates to CASSLGGSGQPQHF. The chain couples TRBV7-9 to TRBJ1-5; D is undetermined. The V gene lost 1 base and the J gene lost 6 bases, with 10 bases spanning the gap. In germline, CDR1 is SEHNR, CDR2 FQNEAQ (reference sequence). CDR3 length: 14 residues.